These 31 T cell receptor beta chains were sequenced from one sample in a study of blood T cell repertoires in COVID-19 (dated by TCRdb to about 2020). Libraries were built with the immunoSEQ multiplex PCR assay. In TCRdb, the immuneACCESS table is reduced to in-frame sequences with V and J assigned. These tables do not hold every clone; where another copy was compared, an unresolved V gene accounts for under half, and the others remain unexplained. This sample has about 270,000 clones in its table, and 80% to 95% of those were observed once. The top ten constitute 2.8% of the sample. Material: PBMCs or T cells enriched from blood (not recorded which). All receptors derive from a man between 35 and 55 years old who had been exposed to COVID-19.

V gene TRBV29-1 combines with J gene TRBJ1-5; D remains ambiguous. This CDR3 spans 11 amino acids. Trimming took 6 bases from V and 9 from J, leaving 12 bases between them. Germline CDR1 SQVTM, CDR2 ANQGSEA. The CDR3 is CSVGEAGPQHF. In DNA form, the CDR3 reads TGCAGCGTCGGTGAGGCTGGGCCCCAGCATTTT.

CDR3 nucleotides: TGTGCCAGCAGAAAGGGACTAGCGGTAAGCTCCTACAATGAGCAGTTCTTC. Residues: CASRKGLAVSSYNEQFF. This chain uses TRBV27 with TRBJ2-1, with 11 bases aligning to TRBD2. Germline V gene lookup returns CDR1 MNHEY and CDR2 SMNVEV (reference sequence). The V segment lost 6 bases and the J segment 0 bases; nucleotides outside the gene matches: 7. This CDR3 has 17 residues.

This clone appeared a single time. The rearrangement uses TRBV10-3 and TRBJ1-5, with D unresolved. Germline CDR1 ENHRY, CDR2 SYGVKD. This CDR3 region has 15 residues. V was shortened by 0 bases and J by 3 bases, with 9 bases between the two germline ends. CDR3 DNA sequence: TGTGCCATCAGTGAGTCGAGCGTAATCAATCAGCCCCAGCATTTT. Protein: CAISESSVINQPQHF.

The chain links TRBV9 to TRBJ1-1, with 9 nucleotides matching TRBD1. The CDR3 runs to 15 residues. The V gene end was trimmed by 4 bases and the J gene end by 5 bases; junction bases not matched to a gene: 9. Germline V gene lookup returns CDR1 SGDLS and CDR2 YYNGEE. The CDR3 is CASSPPDRGATEAFF. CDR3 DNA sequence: TGTGCCAGCAGCCCGCCGGACAGGGGTGCGACTGAAGCTTTCTTT. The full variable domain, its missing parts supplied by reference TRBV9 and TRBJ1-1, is DSGVTQTPKHLITATGQRVTLRCSPRSGDLSVYWYQQSLDQGLQFLIQYYNGEERAKGNILERFSAQQFPDLHSELNLSSLELGDSALYFCASSPPDRGATEAFFGQGTRLTVV.

CDR3 protein: CASNRDRAYEQYF. The CDR3 coding sequence is TGTGCCAGCAACCGGGACAGGGCCTACGAGCAGTACTTC. V is TRBV2 and J is TRBJ2-7; the match to TRBD1 covers 9 bases. This CDR3 contains 13 residues. The germline CDR1 and CDR2 sequences are SNHLY and FYNNEI. V dropped 7 bases and J dropped 2; count of bases not matched to a gene: 3.

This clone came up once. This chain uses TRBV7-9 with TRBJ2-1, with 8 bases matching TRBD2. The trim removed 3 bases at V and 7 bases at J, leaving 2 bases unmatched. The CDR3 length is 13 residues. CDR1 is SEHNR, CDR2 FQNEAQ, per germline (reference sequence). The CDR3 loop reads CASSFSGTNEQFF. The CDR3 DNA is TGTGCCAGCAGCTTTAGCGGGACAAATGAGCAGTTCTTC.

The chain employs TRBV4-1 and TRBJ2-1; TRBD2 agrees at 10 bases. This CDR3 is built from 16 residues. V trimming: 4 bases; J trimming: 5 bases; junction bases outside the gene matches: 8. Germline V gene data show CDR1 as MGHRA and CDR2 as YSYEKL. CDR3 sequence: CASSRLGTSENNEQFF. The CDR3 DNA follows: TGCGCCAGCAGCCGGCTCGGGACTAGCGAGAACAATGAGCAGTTCTTC.

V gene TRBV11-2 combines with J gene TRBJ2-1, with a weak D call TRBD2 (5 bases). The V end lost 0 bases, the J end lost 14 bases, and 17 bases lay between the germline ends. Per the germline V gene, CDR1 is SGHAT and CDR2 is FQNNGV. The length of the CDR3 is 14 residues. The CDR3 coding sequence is TGTGCCAGCAGCTTAGATTTGAGCTTCCCCGGGGAGTTCTTC. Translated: CASSLDLSFPGEFF.

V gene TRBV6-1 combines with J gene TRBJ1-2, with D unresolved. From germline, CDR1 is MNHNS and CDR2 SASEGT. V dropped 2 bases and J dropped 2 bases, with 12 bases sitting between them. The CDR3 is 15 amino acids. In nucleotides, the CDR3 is TGTGCCAGCAGTGAAAGTTCGGCGGGGAACTATGGCTACACCTTC. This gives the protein CASSESSAGNYGYTF.

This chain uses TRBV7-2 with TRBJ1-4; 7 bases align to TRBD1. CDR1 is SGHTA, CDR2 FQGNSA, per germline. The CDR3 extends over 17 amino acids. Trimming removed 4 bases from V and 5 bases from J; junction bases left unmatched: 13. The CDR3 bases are TGTGCCAGCAGCTACCTCGGGACAGTCGGGCAGAATGAAAAACTGTTTTTT. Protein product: CASSYLGTVGQNEKLFF.

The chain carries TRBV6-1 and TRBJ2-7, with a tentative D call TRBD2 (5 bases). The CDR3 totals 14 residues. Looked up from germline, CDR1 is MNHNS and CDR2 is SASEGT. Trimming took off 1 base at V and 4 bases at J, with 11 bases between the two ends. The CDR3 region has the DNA TGTGCCAGCAGTGAAGGAGGCAGACTATACGAGCAGTACTTC. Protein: CASSEGGRLYEQYF.

DNA of the CDR3: TGTGCCAGTAGCCCAGACTCCTGGAACATTCAGTACTTC. Encoded protein: CASSPDSWNIQYF. The rearrangement uses TRBV19 and TRBJ2-4; no definite D call. Germline V gene sequence: CDR1 LNHDA, CDR2 SQIVND (reference sequence). CDR3 length equals 13 residues. Trimming stripped 6 bases from V and 7 bases from J, with 13 bases between.

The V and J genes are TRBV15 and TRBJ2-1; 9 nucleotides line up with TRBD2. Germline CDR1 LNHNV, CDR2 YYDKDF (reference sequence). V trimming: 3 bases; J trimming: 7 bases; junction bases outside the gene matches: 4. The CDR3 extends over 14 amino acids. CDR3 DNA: TGTGCCACCAGCAGGACTAGCGGATGGAATGAGCAGTTCTTC. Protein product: CATSRTSGWNEQFF.

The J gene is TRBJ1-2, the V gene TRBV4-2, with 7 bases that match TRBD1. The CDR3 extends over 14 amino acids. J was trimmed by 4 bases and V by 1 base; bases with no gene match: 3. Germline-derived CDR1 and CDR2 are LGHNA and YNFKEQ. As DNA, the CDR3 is TGTGCCAGCAGCCAAGGAGAGGGGGCCTATGGCTACACCTTC. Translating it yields CASSQGEGAYGYTF.

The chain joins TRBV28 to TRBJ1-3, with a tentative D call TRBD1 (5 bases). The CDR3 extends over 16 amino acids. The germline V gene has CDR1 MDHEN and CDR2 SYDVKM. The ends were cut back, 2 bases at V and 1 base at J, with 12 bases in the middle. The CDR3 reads CASSLRGGGSGNTIYF. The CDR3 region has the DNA TGTGCCAGCAGTTTACGGGGGGGTGGTTCTGGAAACACCATATATTTT.

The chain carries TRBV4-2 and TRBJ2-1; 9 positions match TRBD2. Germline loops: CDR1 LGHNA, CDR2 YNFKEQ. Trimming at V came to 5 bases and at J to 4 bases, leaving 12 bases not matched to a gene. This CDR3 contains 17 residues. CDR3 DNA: TGTGCCAGCAGCTCTTTAGGTAGCGGGAGCCTTTACAATGAGCAGTTCTTC. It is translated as CASSSLGSGSLYNEQFF.

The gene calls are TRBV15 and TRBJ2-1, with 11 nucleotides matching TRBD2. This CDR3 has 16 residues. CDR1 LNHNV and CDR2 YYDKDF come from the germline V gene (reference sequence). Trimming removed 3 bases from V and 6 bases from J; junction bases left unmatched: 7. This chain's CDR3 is CATSRHSGRGFNEQFF. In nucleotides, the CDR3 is TGTGCCACCAGCAGGCATAGCGGGAGGGGTTTCAATGAGCAGTTCTTC.

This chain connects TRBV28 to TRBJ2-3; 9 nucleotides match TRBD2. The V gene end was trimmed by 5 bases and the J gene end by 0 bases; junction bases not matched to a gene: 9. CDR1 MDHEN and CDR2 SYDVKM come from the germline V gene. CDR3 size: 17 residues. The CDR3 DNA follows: TGTGCCAGCAGTACGAAGGTAGCGGGAGTTAGCACAGATACGCAGTATTTT. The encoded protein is CASSTKVAGVSTDTQYF.

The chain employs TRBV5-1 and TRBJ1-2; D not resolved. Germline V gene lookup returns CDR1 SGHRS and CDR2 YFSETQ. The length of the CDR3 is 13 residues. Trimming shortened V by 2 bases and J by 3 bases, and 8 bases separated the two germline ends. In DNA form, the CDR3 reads TGCGCCAGCAGCTTCGTCCGGGACTATGGCTACACCTTC. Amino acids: CASSFVRDYGYTF.

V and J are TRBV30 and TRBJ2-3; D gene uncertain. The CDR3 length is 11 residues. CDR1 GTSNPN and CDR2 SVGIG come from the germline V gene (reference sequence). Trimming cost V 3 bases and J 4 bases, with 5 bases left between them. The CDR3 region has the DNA TGTGCCTGGAGCCCGGCAGATACGCAGTATTTT. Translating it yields CAWSPADTQYF.

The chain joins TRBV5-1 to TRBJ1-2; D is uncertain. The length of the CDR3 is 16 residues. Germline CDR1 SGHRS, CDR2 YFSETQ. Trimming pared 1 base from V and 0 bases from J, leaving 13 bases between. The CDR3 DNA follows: TGCGCCAGCAGCTTGAGAGTACCGGGATCTAACTATGGCTACACCTTC. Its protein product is CASSLRVPGSNYGYTF.

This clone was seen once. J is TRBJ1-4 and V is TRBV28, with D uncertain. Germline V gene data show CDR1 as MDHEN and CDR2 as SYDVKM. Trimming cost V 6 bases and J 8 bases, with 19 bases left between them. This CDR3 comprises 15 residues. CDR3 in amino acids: CASSTYPPAEEKLFF. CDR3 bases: TGTGCCAGCAGCACCTACCCCCCGGCGGAAGAAAAACTGTTTTTT.

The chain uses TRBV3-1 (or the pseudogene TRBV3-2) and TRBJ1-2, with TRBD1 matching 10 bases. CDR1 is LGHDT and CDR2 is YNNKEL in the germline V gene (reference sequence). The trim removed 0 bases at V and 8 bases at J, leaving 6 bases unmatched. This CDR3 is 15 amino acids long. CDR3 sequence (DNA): TGTGCCAGCAGCCAAGATCCGCAGACAGGGGGCGGCTACACCTTC. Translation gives CASSQDPQTGGGYTF.

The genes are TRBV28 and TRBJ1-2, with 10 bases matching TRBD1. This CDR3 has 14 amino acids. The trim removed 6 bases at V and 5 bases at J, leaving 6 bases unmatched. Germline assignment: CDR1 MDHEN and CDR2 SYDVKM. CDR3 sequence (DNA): TGTGCCAGCAGGCTGACAGGGGGCAGTTATGGCTACACCTTC. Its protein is CASRLTGGSYGYTF.

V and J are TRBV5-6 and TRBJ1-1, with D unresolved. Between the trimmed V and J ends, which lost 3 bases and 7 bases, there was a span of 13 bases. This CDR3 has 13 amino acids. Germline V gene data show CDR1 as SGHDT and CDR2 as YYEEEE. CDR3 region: CASSSYARDEAFF. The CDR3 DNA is TGTGCCAGCAGCTCCTATGCCCGGGATGAAGCTTTCTTT.

CDR3 nucleotide sequence: TGTGCCAGCAGCTTCGGTGGTGGCGGAAACTACGAGCAGTACTTC. Its translation is CASSFGGGGNYEQYF. The rearrangement joins TRBV7-9 to TRBJ2-7; no clear D. Germline V gene sequence: CDR1 SEHNR, CDR2 FQNEAQ (reference sequence). V lost 3 bases to trimming and J lost 3 bases, with 15 bases between them. This CDR3 region has 15 residues.

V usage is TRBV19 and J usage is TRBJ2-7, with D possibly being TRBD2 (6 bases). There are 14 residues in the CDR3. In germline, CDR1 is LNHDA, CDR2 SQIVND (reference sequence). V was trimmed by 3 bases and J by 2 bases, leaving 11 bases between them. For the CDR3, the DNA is TGTGCCAGTAGTATCGGGCGGGATGCCTACGAGCAGTACTTC. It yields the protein CASSIGRDAYEQYF.

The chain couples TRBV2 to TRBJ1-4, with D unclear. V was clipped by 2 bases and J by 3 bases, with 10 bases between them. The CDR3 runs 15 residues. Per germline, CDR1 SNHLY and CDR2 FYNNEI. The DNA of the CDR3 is TGTGCCAGCAGTGAATCGGCAGGTTCTAATGAAAAACTGTTTTTT. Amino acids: CASSESAGSNEKLFF.

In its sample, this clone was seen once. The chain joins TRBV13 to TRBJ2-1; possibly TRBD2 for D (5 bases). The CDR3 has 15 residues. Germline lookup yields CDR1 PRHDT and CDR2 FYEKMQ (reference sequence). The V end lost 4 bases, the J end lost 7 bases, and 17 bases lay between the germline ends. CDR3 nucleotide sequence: TGTGCCAGCAGCTCGAGTACCTGGGAGTCAAATGAGCAGTTCTTC. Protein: CASSSSTWESNEQFF.

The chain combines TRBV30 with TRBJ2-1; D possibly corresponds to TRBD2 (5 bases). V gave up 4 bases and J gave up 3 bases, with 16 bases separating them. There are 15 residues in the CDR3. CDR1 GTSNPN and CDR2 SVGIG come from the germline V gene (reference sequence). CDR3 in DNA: TGTGCCTGGAAGGGCTATAGGGAGCTCTACAATGAGCAGTTCTTC. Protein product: CAWKGYRELYNEQFF. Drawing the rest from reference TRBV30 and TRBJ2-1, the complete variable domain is SQTIHQWPATLVQPVGSPLSLECTVEGTSNPNLYWYRQAAGRGLQLLFYSVGIGQISSEVPQNLSASRPQDRQFILSSKKLLLSDSGFYLCAWKGYRELYNEQFFGPGTRLTVL.

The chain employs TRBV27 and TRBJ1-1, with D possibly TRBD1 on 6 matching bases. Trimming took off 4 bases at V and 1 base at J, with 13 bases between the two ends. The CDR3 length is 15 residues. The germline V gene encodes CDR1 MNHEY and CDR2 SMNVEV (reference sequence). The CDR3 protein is CASSSQGGANTEAFF. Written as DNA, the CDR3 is TGTGCCAGCAGTTCACAGGGCGGCGCGAACACTGAAGCTTTCTTT.